This paragraph reports one T cell receptor (beta chain). What it recognizes is unknown. The source of the sample is a study of cytomegalovirus exposure and HLA in healthy donors. Use of 60 Vbeta and 13 Jbeta primers characterized the PCR. Measured with immunoSEQ multiplex PCR; TCRdb has only the in-frame clones, and not every one. Here the sample spans some 130,000 clones, roughly 82% being singletons. Losses at the gene ends were 5 bases for V and 2 bases for J; bases not matched to a gene: 5. The CDR3 contains 15 residues. Germline V gene lookup returns CDR1 SGDLS and CDR2 YYNGEE. General observations from the study: Reported results showed that the classifier diagnosed cytomegalovirus status with high specificity and sensitivity. Fewer than 20,000 TCR beta sequences were associated with HLA alleles at 0.05 false discovery rate in a later analysis. Several V segments, TRBV6-2 and TRBV6-3 among them, could not be told apart and were dropped.

Sequenced: PBMCs. The TCR originated in a male donor in good health and CMV-seropositive. The rearrangement uses TRBV9 and TRBJ2-3, with 10 bases fitting TRBD1. The CDR3 is CASRGTGANTDTQYF. CDR3 in DNA: TGTGCCAGCAGAGGGACAGGGGCGAACACAGATACGCAGTATTTT.